This T cell receptor beta chain was retrieved from a study of OX40 agonist ivuxolimab in advanced cancers. Whole-study context: Every 2 weeks, ivuxolimab was infused into the patients intravenously at between 0.01 and 10 mg/kg. Partial responses were achieved by three patients: one hepatocellular carcinoma, two cutaneous melanoma.

Germline values: CDR1 SGHKS, CDR2 YYEKEE (reference sequence). The CDR3 contains 15 residues. Losses at the gene ends were 4 bases for V and 3 bases for J; bases not matched to a gene: 8. Repertoires were generated with immunoSEQ multiplex PCR, while TCRdb's copy carries only in-frame clones and drops some. The data contain more than 85,000 clones, just over 90% of them singletons. Here the sequenced sample was CD4+ or CD8+ T cells sorted from blood, taken in a trial of the OX40 agonist ivuxolimab. The source is an adult with an advanced solid tumor such as melanoma, head and neck, liver or kidney cancer. The chain links TRBV5-5 to TRBJ2-7, with 9 nucleotides matching TRBD2. The CDR3 nucleotides are TGTGCCAGCAGCCCTTCCGGGACTAGCCGCTACGAGCAGTACTTC. This codes for CASSPSGTSRYEQYF. The variable domain in full, completed from reference TRBV5-5 and TRBJ2-7, reads DAGVTQSPTHLIKTRGQQVTLRCSPISGHKSVSWYQQVLGQGPQFIFQYYEKEERGRGNFPDRFSARQFPNYSSELNVNALLLGDSALYLCASSPSGTSRYEQYFGPGTRLTVT.